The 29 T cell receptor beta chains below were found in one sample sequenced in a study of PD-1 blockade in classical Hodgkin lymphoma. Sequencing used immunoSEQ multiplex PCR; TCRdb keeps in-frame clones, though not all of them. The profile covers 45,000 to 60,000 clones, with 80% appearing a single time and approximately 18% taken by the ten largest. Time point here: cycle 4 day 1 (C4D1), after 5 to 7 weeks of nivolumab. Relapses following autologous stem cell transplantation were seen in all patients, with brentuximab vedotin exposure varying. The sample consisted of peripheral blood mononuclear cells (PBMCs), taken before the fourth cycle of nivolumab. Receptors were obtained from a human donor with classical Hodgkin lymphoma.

The CDR3 is CASSLYTGGNEQFF. Here the CDR3 DNA reads TGCGCCAGCAGCTTGTATACAGGAGGCAATGAGCAGTTCTTC. This chain joins TRBV5-1 and TRBJ2-1; the D call may be TRBD1 or TRBD2 (5 bases each). Trimming stripped 1 base from V and 6 bases from J, with 11 bases between. Germline V gene sequence: CDR1 SGHRS, CDR2 YFSETQ. The CDR3 contains 14 residues.

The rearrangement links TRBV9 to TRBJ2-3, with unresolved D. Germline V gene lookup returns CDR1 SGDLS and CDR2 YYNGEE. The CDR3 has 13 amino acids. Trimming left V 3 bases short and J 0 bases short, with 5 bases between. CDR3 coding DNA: TGTGCCAGCAGCGCCACCAGCACAGATACGCAGTATTTT. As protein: CASSATSTDTQYF.

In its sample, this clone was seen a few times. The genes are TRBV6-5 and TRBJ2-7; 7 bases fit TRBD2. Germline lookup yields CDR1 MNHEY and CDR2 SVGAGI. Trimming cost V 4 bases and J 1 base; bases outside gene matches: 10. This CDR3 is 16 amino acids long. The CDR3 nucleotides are TGTGCCAGCAGTTCGGTACCGCGGGGGAATTCCTACGAGCAGTACTTC. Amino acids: CASSSVPRGNSYEQYF.

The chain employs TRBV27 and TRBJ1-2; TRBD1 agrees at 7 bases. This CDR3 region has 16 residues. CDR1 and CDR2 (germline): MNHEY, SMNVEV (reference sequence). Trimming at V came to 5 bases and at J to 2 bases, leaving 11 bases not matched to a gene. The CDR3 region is CASSARLQGQNYGYTF. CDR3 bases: TGTGCCAGCAGTGCCCGCTTACAGGGGCAAAACTATGGCTACACCTTC.

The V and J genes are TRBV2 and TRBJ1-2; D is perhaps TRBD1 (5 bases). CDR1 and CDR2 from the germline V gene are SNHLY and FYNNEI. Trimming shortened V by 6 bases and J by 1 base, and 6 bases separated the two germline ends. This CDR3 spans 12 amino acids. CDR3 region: CASSRVNYGYTF. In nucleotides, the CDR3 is TGTGCCAGCAGCAGGGTTAACTATGGCTACACCTTC.

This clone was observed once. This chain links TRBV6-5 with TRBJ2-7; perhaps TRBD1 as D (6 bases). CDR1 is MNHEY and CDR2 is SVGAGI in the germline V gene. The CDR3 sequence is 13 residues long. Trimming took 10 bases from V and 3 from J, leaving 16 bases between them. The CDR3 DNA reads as TGTGCCATCGAACTTACAGGGTACTACGAGCAGTACTTC. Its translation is CAIELTGYYEQYF.

In nucleotides, the CDR3 is TGTGCCATCAGTGAAGCGGACAGTCAATTCACTAACTATGGCTACACCTTC. This encodes CAISEADSQFTNYGYTF. This rearrangement joins TRBV10-3 to TRBJ1-2; D perhaps matches TRBD1 (6 bases). The CDR3 runs 17 residues. V lost 3 bases and J 0 bases, leaving 17 bases between the germline ends. Germline assignment: CDR1 ENHRY and CDR2 SYGVKD.

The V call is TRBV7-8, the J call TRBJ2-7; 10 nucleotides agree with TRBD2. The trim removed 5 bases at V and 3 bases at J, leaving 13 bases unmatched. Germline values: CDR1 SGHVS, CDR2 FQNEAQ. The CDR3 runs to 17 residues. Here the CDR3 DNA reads TGTGCCAGCAGCGATGACCTCGGACTAGCGGCTAACTACGAGCAGTACTTC. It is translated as CASSDDLGLAANYEQYF. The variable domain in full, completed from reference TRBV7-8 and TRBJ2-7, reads GAGVSQSPRYKVAKRGQDVALRCDPISGHVSLFWYQQALGQGPEFLTYFQNEAQLDKSGLPSDRFFAERPEGSVSTLKIQRTQQEDSAVYLCASSDDLGLAANYEQYFGPGTRLTVT.

In DNA, the CDR3 is TGTGCCAGCAGCTTTGCTTTAGGGGGAGGGAAAGGAGAGACCCAGTACTTC. Its protein is CASSFALGGGKGETQYF. This rearrangement joins TRBV7-9 to TRBJ2-5, with a tentative D call TRBD2 (7 bases). Between the trimmed V and J ends, which lost 3 bases and 4 bases, there was a span of 21 bases. CDR1 and CDR2 (germline): SEHNR, FQNEAQ (reference sequence). CDR3 size: 17 residues.

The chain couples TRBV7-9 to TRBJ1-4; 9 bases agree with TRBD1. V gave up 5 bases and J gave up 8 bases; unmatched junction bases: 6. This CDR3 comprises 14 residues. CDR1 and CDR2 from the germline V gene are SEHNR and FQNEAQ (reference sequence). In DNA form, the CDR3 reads TGTGCCAGCAGCCCCTGGACAGGGGACGAAAAACTGTTTTTT. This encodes CASSPWTGDEKLFF. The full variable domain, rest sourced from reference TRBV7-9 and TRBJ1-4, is DTGVSQNPRHKITKRGQNVTFRCDPISEHNRLYWYRQTLGQGPEFLTYFQNEAQLEKSRLLSDRFSAERPKGSFSTLEIQRTEQGDSAMYLCASSPWTGDEKLFFGSGTQLSVL.

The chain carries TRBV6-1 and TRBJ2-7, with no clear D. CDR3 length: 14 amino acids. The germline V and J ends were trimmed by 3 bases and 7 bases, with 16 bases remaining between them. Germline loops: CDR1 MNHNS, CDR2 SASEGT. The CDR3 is CASSEVADPMEQYF. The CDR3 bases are TGTGCCAGCAGTGAGGTAGCAGACCCCATGGAGCAGTACTTC.

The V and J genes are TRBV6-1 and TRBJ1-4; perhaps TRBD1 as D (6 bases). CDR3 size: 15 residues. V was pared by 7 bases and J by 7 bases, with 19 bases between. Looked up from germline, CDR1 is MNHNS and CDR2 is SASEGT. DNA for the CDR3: TGTGCCAGCACCACTACGGTGGGGGCGGTTGAAAAACTGTTTTTT. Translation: CASTTTVGAVEKLFF.

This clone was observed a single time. CDR3 protein: CASRFGANTEAFF. The DNA of the CDR3 is TGCGCCAGCAGGTTCGGGGCGAACACTGAAGCTTTCTTT. The J gene is TRBJ1-1, the V gene TRBV5-1; a weak D match, TRBD1 (5 bases). The germline V and J ends were trimmed by 5 bases and 1 base, with 9 bases remaining between them. Germline V gene sequence: CDR1 SGHRS, CDR2 YFSETQ. The CDR3 is 13 amino acids.

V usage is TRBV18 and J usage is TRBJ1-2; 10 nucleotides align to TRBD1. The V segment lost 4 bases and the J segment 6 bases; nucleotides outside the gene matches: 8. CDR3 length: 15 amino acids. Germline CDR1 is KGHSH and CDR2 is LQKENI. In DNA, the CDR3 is TGTGCCAGCTCACAATGGGATGGACAGGGGGATGGCTACACCTTC. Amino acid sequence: CASSQWDGQGDGYTF.

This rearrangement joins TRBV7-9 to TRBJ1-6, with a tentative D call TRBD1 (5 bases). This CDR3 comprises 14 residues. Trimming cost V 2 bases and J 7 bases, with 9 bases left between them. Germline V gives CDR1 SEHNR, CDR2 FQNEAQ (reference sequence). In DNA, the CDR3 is TGTGCCAGCAGCTTAAGAGGGACCAATTCACCCCTCCACTTT. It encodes CASSLRGTNSPLHF.

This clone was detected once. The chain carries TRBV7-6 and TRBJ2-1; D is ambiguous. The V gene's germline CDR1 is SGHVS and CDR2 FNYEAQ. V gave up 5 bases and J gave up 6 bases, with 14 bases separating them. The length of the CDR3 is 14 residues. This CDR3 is CASSHGPLSNEQFF. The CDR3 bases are TGTGCCAGCAGCCATGGACCCCTTTCCAATGAGCAGTTCTTC.

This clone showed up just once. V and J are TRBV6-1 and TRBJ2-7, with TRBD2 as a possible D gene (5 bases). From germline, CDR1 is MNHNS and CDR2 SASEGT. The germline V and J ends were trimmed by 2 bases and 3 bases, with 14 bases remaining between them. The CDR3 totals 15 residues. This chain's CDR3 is CASSETRGGLYEQYF. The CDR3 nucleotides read TGTGCCAGCAGTGAAACGAGAGGCGGACTCTACGAGCAGTACTTC.

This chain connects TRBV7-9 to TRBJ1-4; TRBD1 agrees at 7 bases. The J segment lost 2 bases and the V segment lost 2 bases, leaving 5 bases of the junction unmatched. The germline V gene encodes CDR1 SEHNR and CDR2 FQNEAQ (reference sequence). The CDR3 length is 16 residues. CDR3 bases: TGTGCCAGCAGCTTATTAAGGGGGCAGACTAATGAAAAACTGTTTTTT. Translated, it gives CASSLLRGQTNEKLFF.

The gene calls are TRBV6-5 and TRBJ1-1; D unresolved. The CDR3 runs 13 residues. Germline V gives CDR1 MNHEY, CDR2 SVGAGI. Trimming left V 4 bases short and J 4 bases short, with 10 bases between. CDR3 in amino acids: CASSFTRSTEAFF. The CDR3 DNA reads TGTGCCAGCAGTTTTACCCGGTCCACTGAAGCTTTCTTT.

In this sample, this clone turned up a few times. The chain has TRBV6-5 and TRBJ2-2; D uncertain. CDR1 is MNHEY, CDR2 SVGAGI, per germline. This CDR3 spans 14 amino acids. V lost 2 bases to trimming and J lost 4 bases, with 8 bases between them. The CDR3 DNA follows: TGTGCCAGCAGTTACCAGGAAATCACCGGGGAGCTGTTTTTT. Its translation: CASSYQEITGELFF.

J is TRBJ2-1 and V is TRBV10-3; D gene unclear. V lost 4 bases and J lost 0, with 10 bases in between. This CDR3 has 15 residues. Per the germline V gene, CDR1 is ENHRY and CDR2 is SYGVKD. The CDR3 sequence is CAISGGRTSYNEQFF. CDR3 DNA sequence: TGTGCCATCAGTGGAGGTCGGACCTCCTACAATGAGCAGTTCTTC.

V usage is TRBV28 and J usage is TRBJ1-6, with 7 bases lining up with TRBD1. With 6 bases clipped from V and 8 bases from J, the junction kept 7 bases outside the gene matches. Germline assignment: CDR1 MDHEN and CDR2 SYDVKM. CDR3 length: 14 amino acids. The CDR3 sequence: CASSVTGYDSPLHF. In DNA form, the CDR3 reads TGTGCCAGCAGCGTGACAGGGTACGATTCACCCCTCCACTTT.

The CDR3 reads CASSLQRETQYF. The CDR3 nucleotides are TGTGCCAGCAGCTTACAGCGGGAGACCCAGTACTTC. The chain recombines TRBV11-2 with TRBJ2-5, with D perhaps TRBD2 (5 bases). From germline, CDR1 is SGHAT and CDR2 FQNNGV. Trimming took off 2 bases at V and 5 bases at J, with 6 bases between the two ends. CDR3 size: 12 residues. Full variable domain (outside the CDR3, taken from reference TRBV11-2 and TRBJ2-5): EAGVAQSPRYKIIEKRQSVAFWCNPISGHATLYWYQQILGQGPKLLIQFQNNGVVDDSQLPKDRFSAERLKGVDSTLKIQPAKLEDSAVYLCASSLQRETQYFGPGTRLLVL.

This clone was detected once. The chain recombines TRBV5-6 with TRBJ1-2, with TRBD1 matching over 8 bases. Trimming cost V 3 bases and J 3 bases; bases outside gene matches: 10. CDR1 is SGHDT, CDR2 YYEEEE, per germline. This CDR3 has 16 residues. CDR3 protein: CASSSPGQEFYYGYTF. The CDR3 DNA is TGTGCCAGCAGCTCTCCGGGACAGGAGTTCTACTATGGCTACACCTTC.

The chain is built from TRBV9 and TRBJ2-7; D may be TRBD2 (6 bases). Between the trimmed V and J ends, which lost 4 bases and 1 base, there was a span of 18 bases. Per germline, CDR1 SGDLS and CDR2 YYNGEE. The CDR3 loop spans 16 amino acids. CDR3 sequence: CASSFSSGVGSYEQYF. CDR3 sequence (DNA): TGTGCCAGCAGCTTTTCCTCGGGAGTAGGGTCCTACGAGCAGTACTTC.

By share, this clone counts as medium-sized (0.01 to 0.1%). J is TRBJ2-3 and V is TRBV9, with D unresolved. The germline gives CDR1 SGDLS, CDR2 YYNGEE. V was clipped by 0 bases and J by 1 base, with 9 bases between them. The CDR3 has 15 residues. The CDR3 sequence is CASSVVALGTDTQYF. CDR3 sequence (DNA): TGTGCCAGCAGCGTAGTCGCTTTAGGCACAGATACGCAGTATTTT.

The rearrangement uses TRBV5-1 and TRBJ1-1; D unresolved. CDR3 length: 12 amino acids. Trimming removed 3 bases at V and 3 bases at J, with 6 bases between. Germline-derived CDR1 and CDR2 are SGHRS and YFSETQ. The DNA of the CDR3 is TGCGCCAGCAGCTCTGGATACACTGAAGCTTTCTTT. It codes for CASSSGYTEAFF.

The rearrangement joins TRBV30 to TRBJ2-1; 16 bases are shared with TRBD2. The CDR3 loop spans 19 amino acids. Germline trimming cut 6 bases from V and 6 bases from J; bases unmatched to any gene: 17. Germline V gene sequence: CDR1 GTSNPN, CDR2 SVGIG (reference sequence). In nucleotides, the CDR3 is TGTGCCTGCCCAGACACCGGGACTAGCGGGAGGGTAATTTGCAATGAGCAGTTCTTC. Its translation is CACPDTGTSGRVICNEQFF. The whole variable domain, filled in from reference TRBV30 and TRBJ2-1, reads SQTIHQWPATLVQPVGSPLSLECTVEGTSNPNLYWYRQAAGRGLQLLFYSVGIGQISSEVPQNLSASRPQDRQFILSSKKLLLSDSGFYLCACPDTGTSGRVICNEQFFGPGTRLTVL.

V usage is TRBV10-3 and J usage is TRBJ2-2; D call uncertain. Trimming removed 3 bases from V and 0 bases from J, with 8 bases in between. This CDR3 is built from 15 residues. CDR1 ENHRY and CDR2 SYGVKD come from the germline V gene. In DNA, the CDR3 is TGTGCCATCAGTGAAACCCCCCCGAACACCGGGGAGCTGTTTTTT. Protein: CAISETPPNTGELFF.